A selection of T cell receptor beta chains follows, all from one sample in a study of blood T cell repertoires in COVID-19. Assay: immunoSEQ multiplex PCR; the TCRdb copy retains only in-frame clones and omits some. The profile shows 85,000 to 100,000 clones, roughly 87% of them singletons. The sequenced sample was peripheral blood. The origin of the receptors is a man aged 55 to 70 with acute or convalescent COVID-19. Both conserved end residues are part of each CDR3. Fields, in order: J gene, V gene, clone size, D gene, CDR3 DNA, CDR3 protein. D genes are given only for firm matches. A clone size is listed for some rows: how often the clone was seen (once, few, many), or a class if it is expanded.

TRBJ1-2 | TRBV6-2/TRBV6-3 | NA | NA | TGTGCCAGCAGTTACTCCGGTTCGTTGGAGGGTTCGATAGGCTACACCTTC | CASSYSGSLEGSIGYTF
TRBJ1-2 | TRBV4-3 | NA | TRBD1 | TGCGCCAGCAGCCATCGGACAGGGGGTGGCTACACCTTC | CASSHRTGGGYTF
TRBJ2-5 | TRBV6-7 | NA | NA | TGTGCCAGCAGTTACCCGCCCGAGGGAAGACATTTTGCTCGGGAGACCCAGTACTTC | CASSYPPEGRHFARETQYF
TRBJ2-7 | TRBV12-3/TRBV12-4 | NA | TRBD1 | TGTGCCAGCAACGACAGGGTTTCCTACGAGCAGTACTTC | CASNDRVSYEQYF
TRBJ2-7 | TRBV2 | NA | TRBD1 | TGTGCCAGCTTCCCACAGGGGGACGAGCAGTACTTC | CASFPQGDEQYF
TRBJ1-1 | TRBV6-6 | NA | TRBD1 | TGTGCCAGCAGTTTGGGACAGCTGAACACTGAAGCTTTCTTT | CASSLGQLNTEAFF
TRBJ2-1 | TRBV5-4 | NA | TRBD2 | TGTGCCAGCAGCCCTCCCCCAGCGGGGGGGTCCTACAATGAGCAGTTCTTC | CASSPPPAGGSYNEQFF
TRBJ2-2 | TRBV6-6 | NA | NA | TGTGCCAGCAGATTAAACACCGGGGAGCTGTTTTTT | CASRLNTGELFF
TRBJ2-5 | TRBV5-1 | NA | TRBD2 | TGCGCCAGCAGCCGGACTAGCGGGGGGGGGACCCAGTACTTC | CASSRTSGGGTQYF
TRBJ2-3 | TRBV18 | NA | NA | TGTGCCAGCTCACCGACCGGAGTAGCGAATACGCAGTATTTT | CASSPTGVANTQYF
TRBJ2-3 | TRBV21-1 | NA | NA | TGTGCCAGCAGCCCCAGATTCTGGACGCTCACAGGAACAGATACGCAGTATTTT | CASSPRFWTLTGTDTQYF
TRBJ2-6 | TRBV11-2 | NA | TRBD2 | TGTGCCAGCAGCTTGGGTAGCGGGAGGGCTGGGGCCAACGTCCTGACTTTC | CASSLGSGRAGANVLTF
TRBJ2-3 | TRBV12-3/TRBV12-4 | NA | NA | TGTGCCAGCAGTGCCAGGGGCACAGATACGCAGTATTTT | CASSARGTDTQYF
TRBJ2-7 | TRBV18 | once | NA | TGTGCCAGCTCACCACGGCCTGTTACCTACGAGCAGTACTTC | CASSPRPVTYEQYF
TRBJ1-2 | TRBV18 | NA | NA | TGTGCCAGCTCACCTCTACCGGGACACGAAAATGGCTACACCTTC | CASSPLPGHENGYTF
TRBJ1-3 | TRBV28 | many | TRBD1 | TGTGCCAGCAGTTTAGGGACAGGGTCTGGAAACACCATATATTTT | CASSLGTGSGNTIYF
TRBJ1-6 | TRBV14 | NA | TRBD1 | TGTGCCAGCAGACAACAGGGGGATAATTCACCCCTCCACTTT | CASRQQGDNSPLHF
TRBJ1-2 | TRBV27 | NA | NA | TGTGCCAGCAGTTTAAGGGGGGGGATCCATGGCTACACCTTC | CASSLRGGIHGYTF
TRBJ2-5 | TRBV5-1 | NA | NA | TGCGCCAGCACTTGGGGGGAAGGCCAGGGGACCCAGTACTTC | CASTWGEGQGTQYF
TRBJ2-5 | TRBV18 | NA | NA | TGTGCCAGCTCACCATTCCCAGGGAAGGAGACCCAGTACTTC | CASSPFPGKETQYF
TRBJ1-2 | TRBV6-5 | NA | NA | TGTGCCAGCAGTTCAGGGGCGCGTGGCTACACCTTC | CASSSGARGYTF
TRBJ2-1 | TRBV11-3 | NA | TRBD2 | TGTGCCAGCAGCCCCCTAAGCGGGGGGGCTCATAATGAGCAGTTCTTC | CASSPLSGGAHNEQFF
TRBJ1-1 | TRBV5-6 | NA | NA | TGTGCCAGCAGCCTCGTGGGGACTCTGAACACTGAAGCTTTCTTT | CASSLVGTLNTEAFF
TRBJ2-1 | TRBV6-4 | NA | TRBD1 | TGTGCCAGCAGTTTAGGGGGCCCTCCATACAATGAGCAGTTCTTC | CASSLGGPPYNEQFF
TRBJ1-2 | TRBV19 | NA | NA | TGTGCCAGTAGCCAGGGCCCCCTTACTAACTATGGCTACACCTTC | CASSQGPLTNYGYTF
TRBJ1-2 | TRBV7-2 | NA | TRBD1 | TGTGCCAGCAGCTTAGCCGGACAGGGGGCGAATGGCTACACCTTC | CASSLAGQGANGYTF
TRBJ2-7 | TRBV25-1 | NA | NA | TGTGCCAGCAGTAGGGACAATACGGGAAATCGGTACGAGCAGTACTTC | CASSRDNTGNRYEQYF
TRBJ1-5 | TRBV5-1 | NA | TRBD1 | TGCGCCAGCAGCTTGGCTGTTGGACAGGACTTCTATCAGCCCCAGCATTTT | CASSLAVGQDFYQPQHF
TRBJ1-1 | TRBV6-2/TRBV6-3 | once | NA | TGTGCCAGCAGTTACTGGGGGGGAAGAGCTGAAGCTTTCTTT | CASSYWGGRAEAFF
TRBJ1-1 | TRBV6-5 | NA | NA | TGTGCCAGCAGCCCCACCCGAACATCGGAAGCTTTCTTT | CASSPTRTSEAFF
TRBJ1-6 | TRBV6-2/TRBV6-3 | NA | NA | TGTGCCAGCAGTTACACCCCGGGGGAATCGAGCTCCTATAATTCACCCCTCCACTTT | CASSYTPGESSSYNSPLHF
TRBJ1-2 | TRBV5-1 | NA | NA | TGCGCCAGCAGCTCAGGGCTGGGCGGCTACACCTTC | CASSSGLGGYTF
TRBJ2-3 | TRBV10-1 | NA | TRBD2 | TGCGCCAGCAGTCCTCTTACTAGCGGAGGCACAGATACGCAGTATTTT | CASSPLTSGGTDTQYF
TRBJ1-5 | TRBV19 | few | NA | TGTGCCAGTACCCTGGAGGGCACCTTCAATCAGCCCCAGCATTTT | CASTLEGTFNQPQHF
TRBJ1-2 | TRBV13 | NA | NA | TGTGCCAGCAGCTCCTCGGGGAGAGGCTACACCTTC | CASSSSGRGYTF
TRBJ1-1 | TRBV11-2 | NA | TRBD1 | TGTGCCAGCAGCTTAGACAGGGGGCGGGAAGCTTTCTTT | CASSLDRGREAFF
TRBJ1-6 | TRBV14 | NA | NA | TGTGCCAGCAGCCAAGCCCCGGCGGCCATTTCACCCCTCCACTTT | CASSQAPAAISPLHF
TRBJ1-2 | TRBV4-2 | NA | TRBD1 | TGTGCCAGCAGCCAAGAGGGACAGGGATATGGCTACACCTTC | CASSQEGQGYGYTF
TRBJ1-1 | TRBV30 | NA | NA | TGTGCCTGGATGAGCCACACTGAAGCTTTCTTT | CAWMSHTEAFF
TRBJ2-7 | TRBV5-6 | few | NA | TGTGCCAGCAGCTACGAGGTAAGGACTTCCTACGAGCAGTACTTC | CASSYEVRTSYEQYF
TRBJ2-7 | TRBV19 | NA | TRBD1 | TGTGCCAGTAGTAAGGGGACAGGCTTCTCCTACGAGCAGTACTTC | CASSKGTGFSYEQYF
TRBJ2-7 | TRBV18 | NA | NA | TGTGCCAGCTCACCCCCTTCGGCACAGGGCTCCTACGAGCAGTACTTC | CASSPPSAQGSYEQYF
TRBJ2-5 | TRBV7-2 | NA | TRBD2 | TGTGCCAGCAGCTTACCCGGACTAGCGGGAAGGGAGACCCAGTACTTC | CASSLPGLAGRETQYF
TRBJ2-5 | TRBV27 | NA | TRBD1 | TGTGCCAGCAGTTCGTGGGACAGTAAAGAGACCCAGTACTTC | CASSSWDSKETQYF
TRBJ2-2 | TRBV7-6 | NA | NA | TGTGCCAGCAAAGGCAATCCCGGGGGCACCGGGGAGCTGTTTTTT | CASKGNPGGTGELFF
TRBJ1-2 | TRBV30 | NA | NA | TGTGCCTGGAGTGTACGAAGGAGCGGTGTGGACTATGGCTACACCTTC | CAWSVRRSGVDYGYTF
TRBJ2-3 | TRBV3-1/TRBV3-2 | once | NA | TGTGCCAGCAGCCCCAACACAGATACGCAGTATTTT | CASSPNTDTQYF
TRBJ2-1 | TRBV11-2 | NA | TRBD2 | TGTGCCAGCAGCTTAAGGCGGGAGGGCGATGGGAATGAGCAGTTCTTC | CASSLRREGDGNEQFF
TRBJ1-1 | TRBV6-5 | NA | NA | TGTGCCAGCATTTCGGAGGGCACTGAAGCTTTCTTT | CASISEGTEAFF
TRBJ1-1 | TRBV29-1 | NA | NA | TGCAGCGTTGAAGAACGGAAGGGGTTGAACACTGAAGCTTTCTTT | CSVEERKGLNTEAFF
TRBJ2-1 | TRBV5-1 | few | TRBD1 | TGCGCCAGCAGCTTGCCTAACAGGGGTAGTAGCAATGAGCAGTTCTTC | CASSLPNRGSSNEQFF